These 21 T cell receptor beta chains originate from one sample sequenced in a study of T-cell memory formation after mild COVID-19. MiXCR, applied by TCRdb to the 5' RACE reads, yields one record per CDR3 protein. In the table there are hundreds of thousands of distinct CDR3 sequences, 15% to 20% of which are singletons. Input material: PBMCs or a T cell subset sorted from them (not recorded which). These receptors were collected from a man younger than 30 who had mild COVID-19 (a few samples of this study predate the infection). Cell type and time point are not known.

This clonotype was recorded many times. The chain is built from TRBV7-9 and TRBJ2-5, with a possible D match to TRBD2 (6 bases). CDR1 SEHNR and CDR2 FQNEAQ come from the germline V gene (reference sequence). V lost 3 bases, J lost 3 bases, and 11 bases lay in between. CDR3 length equals 14 residues. The CDR3 here is CASSFGTVKETQYF. DNA for the CDR3: TGTGCCAGCAGCTTCGGGACTGTGAAAGAGACCCAGTACTTC.

This clonotype appeared a few times. The chain recombines TRBV29-1 with TRBJ2-3; TRBD2 matches at 9 bases. CDR1 is SQVTM and CDR2 is ANQGSEA in the germline V gene. The V gene end was trimmed by 4 bases and the J gene end by 6 bases; junction bases not matched to a gene: 8. CDR3 length equals 14 residues. CDR3 coding DNA: TGCAGCGTTGTTCGCGGGGGGGCGGTTGATACGCAGTATTTT. Translated, it gives CSVVRGGAVDTQYF.

This sequence joins TRBV7-2 and TRBJ2-5; a weak D match, TRBD1 (6 bases). Trimming stripped 1 base from V and 7 bases from J, with 13 bases between. The CDR3 consists of 14 residues. Germline CDR1 is SGHTA and CDR2 is FQGNSA. Here the CDR3 DNA reads TGTGCCAGCAGCTTAGTCGGCATAGGGGGGACCCAGTACTTC. The encoded protein is CASSLVGIGGTQYF. Full variable domain (missing parts from reference TRBV7-2 and TRBJ2-5): GAGVSQSPSNKVTEKGKDVELRCDPISGHTALYWYRQSLGQGLEFLIYFQGNSAPDKSGLPSDRFSAERTGGSVSTLTIQRTQQEDSAVYLCASSLVGIGGTQYFGPGTRLLVL.

This clonotype occurred a few times. The CDR3 DNA follows: TGTGCCTGGAGTTCCGGACAGGTGGTCTACGAGCAGTACTTC. This encodes CAWSSGQVVYEQYF. This chain uses TRBV30 with TRBJ2-7; TRBD1 matches at 7 bases. The V segment lost 2 bases and the J segment 3 bases; nucleotides outside the gene matches: 7. CDR1 and CDR2 (germline): GTSNPN, SVGIG (reference sequence). The CDR3 is made up of 14 amino acids.

The sample holds many counts of this clonotype. V is TRBV20-1 and J is TRBJ2-3; 8 bases match TRBD2. Germline CDR1 DFQATT, CDR2 SNEGSKA (reference sequence). This CDR3 has 17 residues. Germline trimming cut 5 bases from V and 2 bases from J; bases unmatched to any gene: 15. The CDR3 sequence: CSAPSLGERGTTDTQYF. CDR3 nucleotides: TGCAGTGCTCCGAGCTTGGGGGAGCGGGGGACCACAGATACGCAGTATTTT.

The chain joins TRBV5-6 to TRBJ2-4; the D call may be TRBD1 or TRBD2 (5 bases each). V was shortened by 5 bases and J by 0 bases, with 18 bases between the two germline ends. Germline V CDR1 and CDR2: SGHDT, YYEEEE. The CDR3 runs 17 residues. Here the CDR3 DNA reads TGTGCCAGCAGACCGAAACGGGGACCAATAGCCAAAAACATTCAGTACTTC. Its translation: CASRPKRGPIAKNIQYF.

The chain uses TRBV6-5 and TRBJ1-1; D is perhaps TRBD1 (5 bases). CDR3 length equals 15 residues. Trimming pared 4 bases from V and 2 bases from J, leaving 14 bases between. Per germline, CDR1 MNHEY and CDR2 SVGAGI. The CDR3: CASSSWGSVNTEAFF. DNA of the CDR3: TGTGCCAGCAGTTCCTGGGGCTCTGTTAACACTGAAGCTTTCTTT.

The V and J genes are TRBV5-1 and TRBJ1-2; D is unclear. Trimming pared 0 bases from V and 6 bases from J, leaving 15 bases between. CDR3 length: 15 residues. Germline loops: CDR1 SGHRS, CDR2 YFSETQ. CDR3 DNA sequence: TGCGCCAGCAGCTTGGTTGATTTCCCTAGCAATGGCTACACCTTC. It yields the protein CASSLVDFPSNGYTF.

J is TRBJ2-2 and V is TRBV11-3; 7 bases are shared with TRBD1. Germline V gene sequence: CDR1 SGHNT, CDR2 YENEEA. The J segment lost 7 bases and the V segment lost 2 bases, leaving 4 bases of the junction unmatched. There are 14 residues in the CDR3. The DNA for the CDR3 is TGTGCCAGCAGCTTAAACAGGGGTGACGGGGAGCTGTTTTTT. Translation: CASSLNRGDGELFF.

This clonotype was counted at least ten times. V usage is TRBV5-1 and J usage is TRBJ2-3; possible D gene TRBD2, 6 bases. Trimming removed 7 bases from V and 1 base from J, with 10 bases in between. From germline, CDR1 is SGHRS and CDR2 YFSETQ. This CDR3 region has 13 residues. CDR3 bases: TGCGCCAGCTCAACGGGGGGCACAGATACGCAGTATTTT. Protein: CASSTGGTDTQYF.

The chain employs TRBV6-1 and TRBJ1-4; D is unresolved. The CDR3 length is 13 residues. The germline gives CDR1 MNHNS, CDR2 SASEGT. The V end lost 0 bases, the J end lost 8 bases, and 7 bases lay between the germline ends. The CDR3: CASSEAVREKLFF. The DNA of the CDR3 is TGTGCCAGCAGTGAAGCAGTCAGGGAAAAACTGTTTTTT.

The chain couples TRBV20-1 to TRBJ2-7; 7 nucleotides line up with TRBD2. CDR1 DFQATT and CDR2 SNEGSKA come from the germline V gene (reference sequence). The CDR3 is made up of 14 amino acids. The trim removed 5 bases at V and 2 bases at J, leaving 9 bases unmatched. In DNA, the CDR3 is TGCAGTGCTCGCCCCTCCGGGACTACCTACGAGCAGTACTTC. Encoded protein: CSARPSGTTYEQYF.

As concerns this clonotype: One end of the junction fails to match germline, which may point to a read error. The chain carries TRBV12-3 or TRBV12-4 and TRBJ2-5; 9 bases line up with TRBD2. The CDR3 has 13 amino acids. The CDR3 coding sequence is TGTGCCAGCAGTTTAATGGTAGCGGGGGCCGTTTCCTTC. Its protein is CASSLMVAGAVSF.

This rearrangement joins TRBV24-1 to TRBJ1-1; the D is unclear. V shed 6 bases and J shed 1 base, with 5 bases lying between them. The CDR3 sequence is 12 residues long. Germline V lookup: CDR1 KGHDR, CDR2 SFDVKD. The CDR3 bases are TGTGCCACCAGTAGGGAGAACACTGAAGCTTTCTTT. Translated, it gives CATSRENTEAFF.

This clonotype turned up a few times. The chain employs TRBV28 and TRBJ2-3; D tentatively fits TRBD1 or TRBD2 (6 bases each). The CDR3 is made up of 14 amino acids. The V gene lost 10 bases and the J gene lost 1 base, with 15 bases spanning the gap. Germline CDR1 reads MDHEN; CDR2 reads SYDVKM. Written as DNA, the CDR3 is TGTGCCACCCACGGGGGCCCAGGCACAGATACGCAGTATTTT. Translating gives CATHGGPGTDTQYF.

In this sample, this clonotype turned up a few times. This sequence joins TRBV7-2 and TRBJ1-5; unclear D gene. Trimming stripped 5 bases from V and 7 bases from J, with 12 bases between. The germline V gene encodes CDR1 SGHTA and CDR2 FQGNSA. This CDR3 has 13 amino acids. The CDR3 DNA reads as TGTGCCAGCAGCAGGGAGTTAGGACAGCCCCAGCATTTT. It specifies CASSRELGQPQHF.

V gene TRBV6-2 or TRBV6-3 combines with J gene TRBJ2-1; the D is unclear. Trimming left V 7 bases short and J 2 bases short, with 18 bases between. The CDR3 runs 16 residues. Germline CDR1 MNHEY, CDR2 SVGEGT. CDR3 DNA: TGTGCCAGCACTCGACTGGAAGGCCAGCCCTACAATGAGCAGTTCTTC. Translated: CASTRLEGQPYNEQFF.

This clonotype showed up just a few times. The chain combines TRBV28 with TRBJ2-2; D is ambiguous. V lost 7 bases and J lost 5, with 8 bases in between. The CDR3 contains 12 residues. Per the germline V gene, CDR1 is MDHEN and CDR2 is SYDVKM. CDR3 region: CASISRTGELFF. As DNA, the CDR3 is TGTGCCAGCATTTCGCGGACCGGGGAGCTGTTTTTT.

This clonotype was recorded at least ten times. The gene calls are TRBV29-1 and TRBJ1-6; D gene ambiguous. The V end was cut by 4 bases, the J end by 8 bases, with 12 bases between. The CDR3 totals 13 residues. CDR1 SQVTM and CDR2 ANQGSEA come from the germline V gene. CDR3 in amino acids: CSVGASSDSPLHF. DNA of the CDR3: TGCAGCGTTGGTGCCAGCTCCGATTCACCCCTCCACTTT.

CDR3 sequence (DNA): TGCGCCAGCAGCTTGATGTCCCCTACGGATACGCAGTATTTT. Residues: CASSLMSPTDTQYF. This chain joins TRBV5-1 and TRBJ2-3, with no clear D. The CDR3 is 14 amino acids. The germline V gene encodes CDR1 SGHRS and CDR2 YFSETQ. Trimming removed 1 base at V and 6 bases at J, with 12 bases between.

The rearrangement links TRBV7-2 to TRBJ2-3; D is uncertain. Per germline, CDR1 SGHTA and CDR2 FQGNSA. The CDR3 is 15 amino acids. Between the trimmed V and J ends, which lost 1 base and 1 base, there was a span of 9 bases. The CDR3 is CASSLGLGGTDTQYF. CDR3 coding DNA: TGTGCCAGCAGCTTAGGGCTCGGAGGCACAGATACGCAGTATTTT.